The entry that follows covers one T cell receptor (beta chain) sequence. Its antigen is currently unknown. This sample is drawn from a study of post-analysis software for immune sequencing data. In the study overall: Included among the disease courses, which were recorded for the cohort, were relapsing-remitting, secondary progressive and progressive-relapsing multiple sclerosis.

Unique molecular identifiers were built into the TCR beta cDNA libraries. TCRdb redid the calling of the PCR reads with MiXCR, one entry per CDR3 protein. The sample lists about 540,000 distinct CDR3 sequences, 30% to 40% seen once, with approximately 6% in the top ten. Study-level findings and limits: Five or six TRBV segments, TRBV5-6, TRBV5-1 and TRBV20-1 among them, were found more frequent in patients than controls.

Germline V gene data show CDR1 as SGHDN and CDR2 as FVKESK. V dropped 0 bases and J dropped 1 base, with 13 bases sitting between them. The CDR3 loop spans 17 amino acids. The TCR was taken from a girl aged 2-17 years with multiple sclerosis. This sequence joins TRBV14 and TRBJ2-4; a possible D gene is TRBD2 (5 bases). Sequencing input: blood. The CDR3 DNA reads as TGTGCCAGCAGCCAAGATTGGCGGGCCACGGCCAAAAACATTCAGTACTTC. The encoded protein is CASSQDWRATAKNIQYF. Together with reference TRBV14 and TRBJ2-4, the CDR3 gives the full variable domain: EAGVTQFPSHSVIEKGQTVTLRCDPISGHDNLYWYRRVMGKEIKFLLHFVKESKQDESGMPNNRFLAERTGGTYSTLKVQPAELEDSGVYFCASSQDWRATAKNIQYFGAGTRLSVL.